This T cell receptor beta chain was captured in a study of blood T cell repertoires in COVID-19. Study at large: Acute and convalescent COVID-19 specimens originated in the United States, Italy and Spain. In each case, the material was cDNA or gDNA derived from T cells, B-cell-depleted T cells, or PBMCs.

Authors' processing steps: Counts of nucleated cells, estimated from reference gene primer amplification, were obtained. Libraries were prepared by immunoSEQ multiplex PCR; TCRdb keeps only in-frame clonotypes and omits some of them. V, J and clone size are those of that table, while D and trimming were read from the DNA. The sample consists of roughly 70,000 clones, roughly four fifths of them appearing once. This CDR3 is 15 amino acids long. The germline V gene encodes CDR1 SGHTA and CDR2 FQGNSA. The V and J ends lost 0 bases and 6 bases, in that order; junction bases with no gene match: 1. The receptor's source is a man between 70 and 80 years old with acute or convalescent COVID-19. This chain links TRBV7-2 with TRBJ1-4, with 10 bases aligning to TRBD1. The sequenced sample consisted of peripheral blood. This CDR3 is CASSLAGTGDEKLFF. CDR3 bases: TGTGCCAGCAGCTTAGCGGGGACAGGGGATGAAAAACTGTTTTTT.